Following are 26 T cell receptor beta chains from one sample sequenced in a study of cytomegalovirus exposure and HLA in healthy donors. The PCR ran on 60 Vbeta and 13 Jbeta primers. Clones were sequenced by immunoSEQ multiplex PCR, and TCRdb holds only the in-frame ones, with some missing. The sample shows around 110,000 clones, over 60% of them seen only once. Material: PBMCs. These receptors were obtained from a woman between 18 and 29 years old in good health and CMV-seropositive.

The rearrangement joins TRBV27 to TRBJ1-4; perhaps TRBD1 as D (6 bases). The CDR3 runs 16 residues. The germline V gene has CDR1 MNHEY and CDR2 SMNVEV (reference sequence). The V gene lost 0 bases and the J gene lost 6 bases, with 14 bases spanning the gap. The CDR3 DNA reads TGTGCCAGCAGTTTATCGATCAGGGGACGGGATGAAAAACTGTTTTTT. Amino acids: CASSLSIRGRDEKLFF.

The chain is built from TRBV2 and TRBJ1-3; 9 bases map to TRBD1. The CDR3 consists of 16 residues. With V trimmed by 8 bases and J by 3 bases, 11 bases remained unmatched. CDR1 is SNHLY and CDR2 is FYNNEI in the germline V gene. The CDR3, as DNA: TGTGCCAGCCGATATTTGCCGGGACAGGGTGGAAACACCATATATTTT. Translation: CASRYLPGQGGNTIYF.

This clone was found once. The chain joins TRBV2 to TRBJ1-2; 8 nucleotides line up with TRBD1. Looked up from germline, CDR1 is SNHLY and CDR2 is FYNNEI. CDR3 size: 14 residues. The trim removed 5 bases at V and 8 bases at J, leaving 10 bases unmatched. Here the CDR3 DNA reads TGTGCCAGCAGTTACAACCAGGGGGCAGGGGGCTACACCTTC. Its translation: CASSYNQGAGGYTF.

V and J are TRBV28 and TRBJ1-1, with 10 bases matching TRBD1. With 5 bases clipped from V and 1 base from J, the junction kept 4 bases outside the gene matches. The germline V gene encodes CDR1 MDHEN and CDR2 SYDVKM. The length of the CDR3 is 15 residues. The CDR3 spells CASSPGTGANTEAFF. The CDR3 region has the DNA TGTGCCAGCAGTCCCGGGACAGGGGCGAACACTGAAGCTTTCTTT. The variable domain in full, completed from reference TRBV28 and TRBJ1-1, reads DVKVTQSSRYLVKRTGEKVFLECVQDMDHENMFWYRQDPGLGLRLIYFSYDVKMKEKGDIPEGYSVSREKKERFSLILESASTNQTSMYLCASSPGTGANTEAFFGQGTRLTVV.

The J gene is TRBJ2-7, the V gene TRBV5-1; 7 bases align to TRBD1. CDR1 and CDR2 (germline): SGHRS, YFSETQ. With 0 bases clipped from V and 3 bases from J, the junction kept 9 bases outside the gene matches. The CDR3 has 16 amino acids. In DNA form, the CDR3 reads TGCGCCAGCAGCTTGGGAGCGGACAGGTTGGACTACGAGCAGTACTTC. Its protein is CASSLGADRLDYEQYF.

J is TRBJ2-7 and V is TRBV2; 9 bases are shared with TRBD1. The CDR3 has 14 residues. J gave up 1 base and V 9 bases, and 7 bases lay outside the gene matches. Germline V gene sequence: CDR1 SNHLY, CDR2 FYNNEI. CDR3 nucleotides: TGTGCCAGTTGTTTAGGACAGGGGTCCTACGAGCAGTACTTC. Its protein product is CASCLGQGSYEQYF.

The CDR3: CASSEAPQGMSQPQHF. The CDR3 DNA is TGTGCCAGCAGTGAAGCGCCCCAGGGAATGAGTCAGCCCCAGCATTTT. The gene calls are TRBV6-1 and TRBJ1-5; a weak D match, TRBD1 (5 bases). The CDR3 length is 16 residues. V shed 0 bases and J shed 6 bases, with 15 bases lying between them. The germline V gene encodes CDR1 MNHNS and CDR2 SASEGT.

The CDR3 reads CASSAHWGTGYLEQYF. DNA for the CDR3: TGTGCCAGTAGTGCTCACTGGGGGACAGGCTATCTGGAGCAGTACTTC. The rearrangement uses TRBV19 and TRBJ2-7, with 8 nucleotides matching TRBD1. With 5 bases clipped from V and 7 bases from J, the junction kept 16 bases outside the gene matches. CDR1 and CDR2 (germline): LNHDA, SQIVND (reference sequence). CDR3 length: 16 residues.

The V call is TRBV11-2, the J call TRBJ2-7; the D gene is possibly TRBD2 (5 bases). CDR3 length equals 17 residues. Trimming stripped 2 bases from V and 1 base from J, with 18 bases between. CDR1 is SGHAT, CDR2 FQNNGV, per germline. The CDR3 nucleotides read TGTGCCAGCAGCTTACGGGCCTGGCCGACTACATCCTACGAGCAGTACTTC. Encoded protein: CASSLRAWPTTSYEQYF.

The rearrangement links TRBV9 to TRBJ1-2; TRBD1 matches at 8 bases. Trimming removed 3 bases from V and 7 bases from J; junction bases left unmatched: 11. The CDR3 sequence is 15 residues long. Germline CDR1 SGDLS, CDR2 YYNGEE. The CDR3 coding sequence is TGTGCCAGCAGCGCGAGGGGGACAGGAGATGGTGGCTACACCTTC. It encodes CASSARGTGDGGYTF.

The CDR3 DNA reads as TGTGCCAGTAGACCCCGGACAGAAAATGAAAAACTGTTTTTT. Protein: CASRPRTENEKLFF. V and J are TRBV19 and TRBJ1-4; D might be TRBD1 (6 bases). The V and J ends lost 6 bases and 5 bases respectively, with 13 bases between them. The germline CDR1 and CDR2 sequences are LNHDA and SQIVND (reference sequence). The CDR3 sequence is 14 residues long.

As for this clone: The conserved phenylalanine or tryptophan normally closing the CDR3 is absent here, so this likely arose from a read error. This chain joins TRBV7-9 and TRBJ1-2; 7 nucleotides align to TRBD1. J was trimmed by 3 bases and V by 5 bases; bases with no gene match: 9. CDR3 length: 15 amino acids. Germline V gene sequence: CDR1 SEHNR, CDR2 FQNEAQ (reference sequence). CDR3 DNA: TGTGCCAGCAGCCTCGAGACAGGGACCTACTATGGCTACACCCTC. As protein: CASSLETGTYYGYTL.

The rearrangement uses TRBV18 and TRBJ1-3; D not certain. The CDR3 sequence is 14 residues long. Germline values: CDR1 KGHSH, CDR2 LQKENI. V was shortened by 1 base and J by 0 bases, with 4 bases between the two germline ends. The chain's CDR3 is CASSPRGSGNTIYF. CDR3 bases: TGTGCCAGCTCACCACGAGGCTCTGGAAACACCATATATTTT.

J is TRBJ1-2 and V is TRBV5-1; D is unresolved. This CDR3 contains 12 residues. The V end lost 3 bases, the J end lost 3 bases, and 6 bases lay between the germline ends. From germline, CDR1 is SGHRS and CDR2 YFSETQ. Here the CDR3 DNA reads TGCGCCAGCAGCTCCCCAGACTATGGCTACACCTTC. Protein product: CASSSPDYGYTF.

This chain joins TRBV7-3 and TRBJ2-1; 7 nucleotides match TRBD2. CDR1 is SGHTA and CDR2 is FQGTGA in the germline V gene. Unmatched junction bases numbered 8, after V lost 2 bases and J lost 10 bases. The CDR3 has 14 residues. CDR3: CASSLSASGLEQFF. The CDR3 nucleotides read TGTGCCAGCAGCTTATCCGCTAGCGGCTTAGAGCAGTTCTTC.

The chain carries TRBV30 and TRBJ1-4, with TRBD1 matching over 7 bases. V was clipped by 0 bases and J by 6 bases; unmatched bases: 7. The CDR3 has 15 amino acids. CDR1 and CDR2 (germline): GTSNPN, SVGIG (reference sequence). The CDR3 bases are TGTGCCTGGAGTGTACCAGGTCAGGGGGATGAAAAACTGTTTTTT. It encodes CAWSVPGQGDEKLFF.

The CDR3, as DNA: TGTGCCTCCACGGGGTCCTACGAGCAGTACTTC. Its translation: CASTGSYEQYF. This sequence joins TRBV2 and TRBJ2-7, with TRBD2 as a possible D gene (5 bases). The CDR3 covers 11 residues. Between the trimmed V and J ends, which lost 11 bases and 1 base, there was a span of 9 bases. Germline V gene data show CDR1 as SNHLY and CDR2 as FYNNEI. Complete variable domain (other parts from reference TRBV2 and TRBJ2-7): EPEVTQTPSHQVTQMGQEVILRCVPISNHLYFYWYRQILGQKVEFLVSFYNNEISEKSEIFDDQFSVERPDGSNFTLKIRSTKLEDSAMYFCASTGSYEQYFGPGTRLTVT.

About this clone itself: Additional DNA sequences in this sample encode the identical CDR3. This rearrangement joins TRBV11-2 to TRBJ2-5, with D possibly being TRBD2 (5 bases). The germline V gene has CDR1 SGHAT and CDR2 FQNNGV. Between the trimmed V and J ends, which lost 5 bases and 6 bases, there was a span of 19 bases. The CDR3 runs to 15 residues. CDR3 sequence (DNA): TGTGCCAGCAGCCTAGTTCGGGGTAGGGTCCAGACCCAGTACTTC. Amino acid sequence: CASSLVRGRVQTQYF.

The chain is built from TRBV6-5 and TRBJ2-1; D perhaps matches TRBD1 (7 bases). The V end was cut by 6 bases, the J end by 7 bases, with 16 bases between. The CDR3 loop spans 14 amino acids. CDR1 and CDR2 from the germline V gene are MNHEY and SVGAGI. As DNA, the CDR3 is TGTGCCAGCAGAAGTCCAGGGGGGAGGAATGAGCAGTTCTTC. Amino acid sequence: CASRSPGGRNEQFF.

V and J are TRBV5-4 and TRBJ2-3; TRBD1 matches at 8 bases. CDR3 length: 16 amino acids. The J segment lost 4 bases and the V segment lost 0 bases, leaving 7 bases of the junction unmatched. The germline V gene encodes CDR1 SGHNT and CDR2 YYREEE (reference sequence). CDR3 amino acids: CASSLAQTGVADTQYF. The CDR3 DNA reads as TGTGCCAGCAGCTTGGCCCAGACAGGGGTCGCAGATACGCAGTATTTT. Variable domain in full (rest from reference TRBV5-4 and TRBJ2-3): ETGVTQSPTHLIKTRGQQVTLRCSSQSGHNTVSWYQQALGQGPQFIFQYYREEENGRGNFPPRFSGLQFPNYSSELNVNALELDDSALYLCASSLAQTGVADTQYFGPGTRLTVL.

This chain links TRBV6-1 with TRBJ2-1, with 10 positions matching TRBD2. Looked up from germline, CDR1 is MNHNS and CDR2 is SASEGT. CDR3 size: 15 residues. After removal of 4 bases from V and 3 bases from J, the junction contained 3 bases not matched to a gene. DNA for the CDR3: TGTGCCAGCAGTGTCCGGACTAGCGGCTACAATGAGCAGTTCTTC. This translates into CASSVRTSGYNEQFF.

This chain connects TRBV7-2 to TRBJ2-3, with TRBD2 identical over 7 bases. The CDR3 consists of 16 residues. CDR1 is SGHTA and CDR2 is FQGNSA in the germline V gene. J was trimmed by 5 bases and V by 4 bases; bases with no gene match: 12. CDR3 loop: CASSSRTRRRVDTQYF. The CDR3 DNA reads TGTGCCAGCAGCTCCCGGACTAGACGGAGGGTAGATACGCAGTATTTT.

V gene TRBV27 combines with J gene TRBJ1-5; 8 bases match TRBD1. Per germline, CDR1 MNHEY and CDR2 SMNVEV (reference sequence). The CDR3 runs 13 residues. The V segment lost 6 bases and the J segment 7 bases; nucleotides outside the gene matches: 5. In nucleotides, the CDR3 is TGTGCCAGCAGCCAAAACAGGGGGCAGCCCCAGCATTTT. This gives the protein CASSQNRGQPQHF.

The chain is built from TRBV5-8 and TRBJ1-4; 10 bases map to TRBD1. Germline trimming cut 2 bases from V and 10 bases from J; bases unmatched to any gene: 5. The CDR3 covers 14 residues. CDR1 is SGHTS, CDR2 YDEGEE, per germline. The CDR3: CASSLRQGAGKLFF. As DNA, the CDR3 is TGTGCCAGCAGCTTACGACAGGGGGCCGGAAAACTGTTTTTT.

This rearrangement joins TRBV6-1 to TRBJ2-5; D ambiguous. V was pared by 7 bases and J by 0 bases, with 6 bases between. The germline gives CDR1 MNHNS, CDR2 SASEGT. The CDR3 has 12 residues. The CDR3 region has the DNA TGTGCCAGCACACAACACCAAGAGACCCAGTACTTC. Translated: CASTQHQETQYF.

This clone came up once. The genes are TRBV19 and TRBJ1-4, with TRBD1 as a possible D gene (6 bases). Germline V CDR1 and CDR2: LNHDA, SQIVND (reference sequence). This CDR3 comprises 17 residues. Trimming shortened V by 7 bases and J by 2 bases, and 20 bases separated the two germline ends. In nucleotides, the CDR3 is TGTGCCAGTACCCCGAGGGGGGGCGCGGAGACTAATGAAAAACTGTTTTTT. Protein: CASTPRGGAETNEKLFF.